This T cell receptor beta chain came from a study of CD8 T cells in ankylosing spondylitis. The study, taken as a whole, reports: CD8+ disease-linked clones were present at relatively low frequencies in blood. Some motif variants were previously reported in reactive arthritis synovial fluid and blood. Within matched ankylosing spondylitis synovial fluid, disease-linked clones were reportedly significantly enriched.

A single count supports this clonotype. Its cognate antigen is unknown. TCRdb reprocessed the 5' RACE reads via MiXCR and lists one record per CDR3 protein. In the table there are more than 110,000 distinct CDR3 sequences, about 8% of which are singletons. Trimming took off 4 bases at V and 6 bases at J, with 5 bases between the two ends. The CDR3 sequence is 11 residues long. The germline gives CDR1 SNHLY, CDR2 FYNNEI. Sequenced sample: synovial fluid, either unsorted or a sorted T cell fraction (not recorded which). The clonotype comes from a male donor with ankylosing spondylitis. The chain recombines TRBV2 with TRBJ2-3, with no clear D. The DNA of the CDR3 is TGTGCCAGCAGTGTGCGGGATACGCAGTATTTT. It is translated as CASSVRDTQYF.